Sequencing of this TCR beta chain was carried out in a study of siplizumab effects on memory and regulatory T cells. Method: immunoSEQ multiplex PCR; TCRdb's copy keeps in-frame clones and lacks some. The table shows fewer than 9,500 clones, with roughly three quarters occurring only once. Study outcomes and limitations: Apparently key alloresponse contributors, naive T cells also seemed more diverse than memory cells. The authors did not confirm suppressive function in proliferating Tregs from siplizumab cultures.

On this clone: What it recognizes is unknown. At one of its ends the junction is not consistent with the germline gene, which may arise from a read error.

The CDR3 contains 14 residues. Germline-derived CDR1 and CDR2 are MGHDK and SYGVNS. V gene TRBV25-1 combines with J gene TRBJ2-2, with D possibly matching TRBD1 (6 bases). The sample was effector memory CD8+ T cells sorted from blood. Subset defined: unstimulated CD8+ effector memory T cells. This TCR was recovered from a human donor in good health. The CDR3: CVSSEYRDTGELFF. The CDR3 DNA reads as TGTGTCAGCAGTGAATACAGGGACACCGGGGAGCTGTTTTTT.